Shown below are 24 T cell receptor beta chains from a single sample sequenced in a study of blood T cell repertoires in COVID-19. The repertoire was sequenced with immunoSEQ multiplex PCR; TCRdb's copy has only in-frame clones and lacks some. The sample records about 99,000 clones, 88% being singletons. Sequencing was done on a sample of peripheral blood. Source of these receptors: a human donor in a cohort sampled during active COVID-19.

This clone was seen just once. The rearrangement joins TRBV2 to TRBJ1-1; no firm D call. The V end was cut by 3 bases, the J end by 1 base, with 12 bases between. CDR3 length equals 15 residues. Germline lookup yields CDR1 SNHLY and CDR2 FYNNEI. This CDR3 reads CASSDPGSKNTEAFF. The CDR3 DNA is TGTGCCAGCAGTGACCCAGGCAGCAAGAACACTGAAGCTTTCTTT.

The rearrangement links TRBV2 to TRBJ2-3; possibly TRBD1 for D (6 bases). This CDR3 spans 14 amino acids. V lost 3 bases and J lost 4, with 11 bases in between. Germline CDR1 and CDR2: SNHLY and FYNNEI. The CDR3: CASSEDRWADTQYF. CDR3 bases: TGTGCCAGCAGTGAGGACAGATGGGCAGATACGCAGTATTTT. The entire variable domain, with the rest obtained from reference TRBV2 and TRBJ2-3, is as follows: EPEVTQTPSHQVTQMGQEVILRCVPISNHLYFYWYRQILGQKVEFLVSFYNNEISEKSEIFDDQFSVERPDGSNFTLKIRSTKLEDSAMYFCASSEDRWADTQYFGPGTRLTVL.

This clone was counted only a few times. The V gene is TRBV7-7, the J gene TRBJ1-3; 7 positions agree with TRBD1. The CDR3 has 16 residues. Trimming cost V 4 bases and J 1 base; bases outside gene matches: 7. Germline V CDR1 and CDR2: SSHAT, FNYEAQ (reference sequence). The CDR3 region has the DNA TGTGCCAGCAGCTCGGGACAGCCCCCGTCTGGAAACACCATATATTTT. Protein sequence: CASSSGQPPSGNTIYF.

V usage is TRBV28 and J usage is TRBJ2-7; TRBD2 aligns across 16 bases. V shed 6 bases, J shed 4 bases, and the junction held 12 bases outside the gene matches. Germline CDR1 and CDR2: MDHEN and SYDVKM. This CDR3 spans 18 amino acids. The CDR3 loop is CASSLTGLAGGSTYEQYF. CDR3 DNA: TGTGCCAGCAGCCTAACGGGACTAGCGGGAGGGAGTACTTACGAGCAGTACTTC.

The chain uses TRBV9 and TRBJ2-3, with 11 bases fitting TRBD2. Trimming removed 0 bases from V and 5 bases from J; junction bases left unmatched: 2. CDR1 and CDR2 from the germline V gene are SGDLS and YYNGEE. The CDR3 loop spans 15 amino acids. The CDR3 bases are TGTGCCAGCAGCGTAGGTAGCGGGAGGGTAGATACGCAGTATTTT. This encodes CASSVGSGRVDTQYF.

J is TRBJ1-2 and V is TRBV10-3; D ambiguous. Trimming removed 2 bases from V and 4 bases from J, with 11 bases in between. The CDR3 is 14 amino acids. Germline V CDR1 and CDR2: ENHRY, SYGVKD. The CDR3 DNA sequence: TGTGCCATCAGTGAGGACGGGGATATCTATGGCTACACCTTC. Amino acid sequence: CAISEDGDIYGYTF.

This clone is medium-sized (0.01 to 0.1%) in the sample. This rearrangement joins TRBV5-4 to TRBJ1-2; TRBD1 is a possible D gene (5 bases). CDR1 is SGHNT and CDR2 is YYREEE in the germline V gene (reference sequence). The CDR3 is 13 residues long. V dropped 0 bases and J dropped 3 bases, with 6 bases sitting between them. CDR3 loop: CASSLGTYYGYTF. CDR3 in DNA: TGTGCCAGCAGCTTGGGGACATACTATGGCTACACCTTC.

This sequence joins TRBV5-1 and TRBJ1-2; 7 positions match TRBD1. V trimming: 0 bases; J trimming: 8 bases; junction bases outside the gene matches: 4. The germline CDR1 and CDR2 sequences are SGHRS and YFSETQ. This CDR3 region has 13 residues. CDR3 bases: TGCGCCAGCAGCTTGGCAGGGGGGACCGGCTACACCTTC. Protein: CASSLAGGTGYTF.

This sequence joins TRBV7-2 and TRBJ2-7, with a weak D call TRBD1 (6 bases). The CDR3 is 13 amino acids. Per the germline V gene, CDR1 is SGHTA and CDR2 is FQGNSA. The V gene lost 5 bases and the J gene lost 2 bases, with 10 bases spanning the gap. CDR3 region: CASSTRTAYEQYF. The CDR3 DNA sequence: TGTGCCAGCAGCACCCGGACAGCCTACGAGCAGTACTTC.

The chain couples TRBV5-1 to TRBJ1-1, with a possible D match to TRBD1 (6 bases). The germline V gene encodes CDR1 SGHRS and CDR2 YFSETQ. Trimming took off 4 bases at V and 0 bases at J, with 10 bases between the two ends. CDR3 size: 14 residues. CDR3 loop: CASSRQAMNTEAFF. CDR3 sequence (DNA): TGCGCCAGCAGCCGACAGGCGATGAACACTGAAGCTTTCTTT.

The chain links TRBV29-1 to TRBJ1-1; 8 bases agree with TRBD1. Germline values: CDR1 SQVTM, CDR2 ANQGSEA. Trimming took 6 bases from V and 4 from J; bases not matched to a gene: 7. The CDR3 consists of 13 residues. The CDR3 loop reads CSVDRAASTEAFF. The CDR3 nucleotides read TGCAGCGTGGACAGGGCGGCCAGCACTGAAGCTTTCTTT.

This clone was picked up a small number of times. CDR3 region: CASSLQLRTSGKNDEQFF. CDR3 coding DNA: TGCGCCAGCAGCTTACAGCTGCGGACTAGCGGGAAAAACGATGAGCAGTTCTTC. The chain has TRBV5-1 and TRBJ2-1; 12 positions agree with TRBD2. The germline V gene has CDR1 SGHRS and CDR2 YFSETQ. This CDR3 has 18 residues. V was pared by 2 bases and J by 8 bases, with 14 bases of the junction left unmatched.

The chain recombines TRBV2 with TRBJ1-1, with 9 bases lining up with TRBD1. The CDR3 totals 14 residues. Unmatched junction bases numbered 4, after V lost 4 bases and J lost 4 bases. CDR1 and CDR2 from the germline V gene are SNHLY and FYNNEI. The CDR3 DNA sequence: TGTGCCAGCAGTGGACAGGGGGTTGCCACTGAAGCTTTCTTT. It specifies CASSGQGVATEAFF.

The J gene is TRBJ1-2, the V gene TRBV25-1, with D possibly TRBD1 on 5 matching bases. Trimming removed 2 bases at V and 8 bases at J, with 12 bases between. CDR3 size: 13 residues. The germline gives CDR1 MGHDK, CDR2 SYGVNS. The CDR3, as DNA: TGTGCCAGCAGTGAAGTTGGGGCGAGGGGCTACACCTTC. Translation: CASSEVGARGYTF.

The J gene is TRBJ2-7, the V gene TRBV21-1; the DNA was not compared with TRBD2, the D call given in the table. TRBV21-1 is assigned pseudogene status. The CDR3 loop spans 16 amino acids. The CDR3 spells CASSKAGGGSSYEQYF. The CDR3, as DNA: TGTGCCAGCAGCAAAGCGGGCGGGGGGAGCTCCTACGAGCAGTACTTC.

This chain uses TRBV5-1 with TRBJ2-5, with D perhaps matching TRBD2 (5 bases). V shed 3 bases and J shed 5 bases, with 14 bases lying between them. The CDR3 consists of 14 residues. Looked up from germline, CDR1 is SGHRS and CDR2 is YFSETQ. CDR3 bases: TGCGCCAGCAGCTCGGACTGGTGGTCGGAGACCCAGTACTTC. This encodes CASSSDWWSETQYF.

This chain connects TRBV3-1 (or the pseudogene TRBV3-2) to TRBJ2-1, with D possibly matching TRBD1 (5 bases). Germline V gene lookup returns CDR1 LGHDT and CDR2 YNNKEL (reference sequence). The CDR3 totals 16 residues. The V end was cut by 0 bases, the J end by 4 bases, with 13 bases between. The CDR3 sequence is CASSQDSTAPYNEQFF. CDR3 DNA: TGTGCCAGCAGCCAAGATTCGACAGCACCTTACAATGAGCAGTTCTTC.

A single count supports this clone. V gene TRBV19 combines with J gene TRBJ2-4, with 12 bases identical to TRBD2. The V gene's germline CDR1 is LNHDA and CDR2 SQIVND (reference sequence). The CDR3 is 13 amino acids. The junction had 4 bases not matched to a gene; V was cut back by 8 bases and J by 8 bases. The CDR3 DNA sequence: TGTGCCAGTTCGACTAGCGGGAGATACATTCAGTACTTC. Translated, it gives CASSTSGRYIQYF.

Turning to this clone: A read error may account for a junction end that differs from germline. The genes are TRBV25-1 and TRBJ2-1, with a weak D call TRBD2 (5 bases). The V gene's germline CDR1 is MGHDK and CDR2 SYGVNS. This CDR3 region has 14 residues. This CDR3 is CASSELTRRNGQFF. CDR3 coding DNA: TGTGCCAGCAGTGAATTAACTAGACGCAATGGGCAGTTCTTC.

CDR3 loop: CASSSTSGGWSSYEQYF. DNA of the CDR3: TGTGCCAGCAGCTCGACTAGCGGGGGCTGGAGCTCCTACGAGCAGTACTTC. V usage is TRBV7-6 and J usage is TRBJ2-7; 12 positions match TRBD2. This CDR3 spans 17 amino acids. V gave up 4 bases and J gave up 0 bases; unmatched junction bases: 7. Germline V lookup: CDR1 SGHVS, CDR2 FNYEAQ.

The gene calls are TRBV28 and TRBJ1-2; D is uncertain. The V gene lost 5 bases and the J gene lost 4 bases, with 14 bases spanning the gap. Germline CDR1 and CDR2: MDHEN and SYDVKM. The CDR3 extends over 14 amino acids. The CDR3 nucleotides read TGTGCCAGCAGTACCCTGGCAGGATCCTATGGCTACACCTTC. Amino acid sequence: CASSTLAGSYGYTF.

This chain connects TRBV3-1 (or the pseudogene TRBV3-2) to TRBJ1-2; 8 positions match TRBD1. CDR3 length: 17 amino acids. CDR1 LGHDT and CDR2 YNNKEL come from the germline V gene (reference sequence). Trimming removed 1 base from V and 4 bases from J; junction bases left unmatched: 11. Here the CDR3 reads CASSQGLSRGHIYGYTF. The DNA of the CDR3 is TGTGCCAGCAGCCAAGGGCTCTCCAGGGGGCATATCTATGGCTACACCTTC.

The V and J genes are TRBV6-2 or TRBV6-3 and TRBJ1-6; weak D call: TRBD1 (5 bases). V lost 3 bases to trimming and J lost 10 bases, with 19 bases between them. The CDR3 has 16 residues. Germline CDR1 and CDR2: MNHEY and SVGEGT. CDR3 sequence (DNA): TGTGCCAGCAGTTATTCTGGAGGTCAGGGAGGATCACCCCTCCACTTT. It codes for CASSYSGGQGGSPLHF.

The rearrangement links TRBV5-1 to TRBJ2-2; TRBD2 matches at 12 bases. CDR3 size: 16 residues. Trimming took 4 bases from V and 5 from J; bases not matched to a gene: 6. Germline lookup yields CDR1 SGHRS and CDR2 YFSETQ. The CDR3 protein is CASSPSGGATTGELFF. The CDR3 coding sequence is TGCGCCAGCAGCCCTAGCGGGGGGGCCACAACCGGGGAGCTGTTTTTT.